The TCR beta chain described here comes from a study of molecular identifiers for immune sequencing clone quantification. Turning to the study itself: Replicate RNA from around 20,000 or 100,000 naive CD8 T cells formed five aliquots; four were sequenced.

The ends were cut back, 5 bases at V and 8 bases at J, with 19 bases in the middle. Germline values: CDR1 SGHVS, CDR2 FNYEAQ. This CDR3 spans 15 amino acids. Preparation methods for the bulk TCR libraries were those previously described, with listed TCR primers. TCRdb redid the calling of the PCR reads with MiXCR, one entry per CDR3 protein. The data hold about 65,000 distinct CDR3 sequences, with roughly 18% observed a single time. This clonotype was detected only a few times. The sequenced material came from naive CD8+ T cells from blood, with Jurkat cell RNA spiked in. Subset indicated: FACS-sorted CD8+CD4-CCR7+CD45RA+ naive T cells. The clonotype was recovered from a human donor in good health. Some libraries in this study had Jurkat cell RNA spiked in. The V call is TRBV7-6, the J call TRBJ2-1; D possibly corresponds to TRBD2 (6 bases). The CDR3 DNA reads TGTGCCAGCAGCAACCTCCGGGACTCCGGGGATGAGCAGTTCTTC. As protein: CASSNLRDSGDEQFF.